What follows describes a single T cell receptor beta chain. These data come from a study of blood T cell repertoires in COVID-19. In the study overall: Samples taken during acute and convalescent COVID-19 were collected in the United States, Italy and Spain. Nucleic acid was either cDNA or gDNA, and it came from T cells, B-cell-depleted T cells, or PBMCs.

Here immunoSEQ multiplex PCR was the method, and the copy in TCRdb shows in-frame clones only, minus some. The data show 200,000 to 250,000 clones, around 83% seen once. The sample was peripheral blood. The clonotype comes from a man aged 35-49 years with acute or convalescent COVID-19.

CDR3 loop: CASSLQLTGELFF. DNA of the CDR3: TGTGCCAGCAGCTTACAGTTAACCGGGGAGCTGTTTTTT. This sequence joins TRBV7-2 and TRBJ2-2; D gene unclear. Germline V gives CDR1 SGHTA, CDR2 FQGNSA. The germline V and J ends were trimmed by 2 bases and 5 bases, with 6 bases remaining between them. This CDR3 is built from 13 residues.